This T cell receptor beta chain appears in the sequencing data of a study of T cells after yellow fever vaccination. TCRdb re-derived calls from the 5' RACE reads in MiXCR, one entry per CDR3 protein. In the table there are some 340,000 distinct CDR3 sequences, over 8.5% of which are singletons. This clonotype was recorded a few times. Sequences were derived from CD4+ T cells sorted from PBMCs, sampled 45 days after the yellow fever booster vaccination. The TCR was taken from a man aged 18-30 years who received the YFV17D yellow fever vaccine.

The CDR3 loop is CASSLLSLDRGLEAFF. The CDR3 DNA reads TGTGCCAGCAGTTTACTTTCCCTCGACAGGGGACTTGAAGCTTTCTTT. V usage is TRBV12-3 or TRBV12-4 and J usage is TRBJ1-1; the match to TRBD1 covers 8 bases. The CDR3 contains 16 residues. With 2 bases clipped from V and 7 bases from J, the junction kept 12 bases outside the gene matches.